This TCR beta chain came from a study of control samples from healthy donors and cancer patients. Germline V gene data show CDR1 as SGHRS and CDR2 as YFSETQ. The length of the CDR3 is 13 residues. The ends were cut back, 4 bases at V and 5 bases at J, with 12 bases in the middle. The method was immunoSEQ multiplex PCR; TCRdb's version includes in-frame clones alone and lacks a portion of them. The table includes 100,000 or so clones, about 79% detected once. This sequence originates from a woman in her twenties or thirties in good health. Sequencing was performed on blood. The chain has TRBV5-1 and TRBJ2-5; a weak D match, TRBD1 (5 bases). Here the CDR3 DNA reads TGCGCCAGCAGCGCGGAAGGGGTGGAGACCCAGTACTTC. This gives the protein CASSAEGVETQYF.